The clone carrying this T cell receptor beta chain was observed at least ten times. What it recognizes is unknown. The data are from a study of breast tumors, draining lymph nodes, adjacent tissues. Study outcomes and limitations: Tumor repertoires ranked between lymph nodes and nontumor tissue in diversity, with V and J gene preferences.

The CDR3 loop spans 16 amino acids. Germline V gene lookup returns CDR1 MGHRA and CDR2 YSYEKL. The germline V and J ends were trimmed by 1 base and 4 bases, with 16 bases remaining between them. The lymph nodes were axillary draining lymph nodes from breast cancer patients. TCRdb re-called the multiplex PCR reads through MiXCR, storing one row per CDR3 protein. Of approximately 100,000 distinct CDR3 sequences in the sample, about 20% were seen once. This receptor was obtained from a female donor with breast cancer. Some clones in this sample may be carry-over from other donors' samples. This chain uses TRBV4-1 with TRBJ1-2; D may be TRBD1 (5 bases). Source material: axillary lymph node tissue. CDR3 nucleotides: TGCGCCAGCAGCCAAGGGTCAGGGTATAATGCCTATGGCTACACCTTC. It translates to CASSQGSGYNAYGYTF.